This TCR beta chain came from a study of blood T cell repertoires in COVID-19. On the study more broadly: Acute and convalescent COVID-19 samples came from the United States, Italy and Spain. Sources were T cells, B-cell-depleted T cells, or PBMCs; the material itself was cDNA or gDNA.

The authors' processing: Amplifying reference gene primers gave estimates of nucleated cell counts. Libraries were prepared by immunoSEQ multiplex PCR; TCRdb keeps only in-frame clonotypes and omits some of them. Clonal size and the V and J genes are those of that table, whereas D and trimming came from the DNA. The data contain some 31,000 clones, around nine tenths of them seen just once; the ten biggest clones take up 13%. This TCR came from a man between 65 and 79 years old with active COVID-19. The sequenced sample consisted of peripheral blood.

DNA of the CDR3: TGTGCCAGCAGCCCCATTAGGGGTCGGCGGCAGCATTTT. Translation: CASSPIRGRRQHF. The rearrangement uses TRBV5-8 and TRBJ1-5, with D maybe TRBD1 (5 bases). Germline-derived CDR1 and CDR2 are SGHTS and YDEGEE. V was clipped by 4 bases and J by 13 bases, with 18 bases between them. The CDR3 covers 13 residues.